These 19 T cell receptor beta chains were sequenced from one sample in a study of T cells in Graves' hyperthyroidism and ophthalmopathy. TCR beta CDR3 regions were amplified from RNA transcripts. A first-round RT-PCR of the TCR CDR3 used the HTBI primer set. MiXCR was run by TCRdb on the multiplex PCR reads, yielding one entry per CDR3 protein. In the table there are fewer than 650,000 distinct CDR3 sequences, around 43% of which are singletons. Sample: peripheral blood or thyroid tissue (not recorded which). These receptors originate from an adult woman with Graves' disease, either hyperthyroidism or ophthalmopathy (not recorded which).

The table lists this clonotype with a few counts. The CDR3 here is CATREGTAGNTF. Here the CDR3 DNA reads TGTGCCACCAGGGAAGGGACAGCCGGAAACACCTTC. The genes are TRBV15 and TRBJ1-2, with 7 bases matching TRBD1. Looked up from germline, CDR1 is LNHNV and CDR2 is YYDKDF (reference sequence). The CDR3 sequence is 12 residues long. Losses at the gene ends were 6 bases for V and 12 bases for J; bases not matched to a gene: 10.

The rearrangement links TRBV5-5 to TRBJ1-5; D not resolved. Deletions cut 5 bases from V and 2 bases from J, with 11 bases between. From germline, CDR1 is SGHKS and CDR2 YYEKEE (reference sequence). This CDR3 has 14 residues. CDR3 sequence: CASRSGVGNQPQHF. The DNA of the CDR3 is TGTGCCAGCAGATCTGGGGTAGGCAATCAGCCCCAGCATTTT.

There are many counts of this clonotype. The chain combines TRBV20-1 with TRBJ1-2; the D is unclear. Germline V CDR1 and CDR2: DFQATT, SNEGSKA (reference sequence). The germline V and J ends were trimmed by 0 bases and 2 bases, with 7 bases remaining between them. This CDR3 comprises 13 residues. The CDR3 loop is CSARDHRNYGYTF. CDR3 sequence (DNA): TGCAGTGCTAGAGACCACAGAAACTATGGCTACACCTTC.

The chain combines TRBV12-3 or TRBV12-4 with TRBJ1-1; unclear D gene. The CDR3 runs to 13 residues. Trimming took off 3 bases at V and 4 bases at J, with 9 bases between the two ends. The CDR3: CASSFTAATEAFF. The CDR3 DNA is TGTGCCAGCAGTTTTACGGCAGCCACTGAAGCTTTCTTT.

In its sample, this clonotype was seen many times. J is TRBJ1-1 and V is TRBV24-1, with D unresolved. CDR3 length equals 12 residues. Trimming left V 4 bases short and J 1 base short, with 3 bases between. Germline CDR1 is KGHDR and CDR2 is SFDVKD. Written as DNA, the CDR3 is TGTGCCACCAGTGACACGAACACTGAAGCTTTCTTT. This codes for CATSDTNTEAFF.

The chain recombines TRBV5-1 with TRBJ1-2; TRBD1 matches 7 bases. J gave up 8 bases and V 4 bases, and 8 bases lay outside the gene matches. Germline V gene lookup returns CDR1 SGHRS and CDR2 YFSETQ. This CDR3 has 13 residues. The CDR3 loop is CASSDDRVLGYTF. The CDR3 coding sequence is TGCGCCAGCAGCGATGACAGGGTTTTGGGCTACACCTTC.

The CDR3 region is CSATGAGELFF. The CDR3 DNA reads as TGCAGCGCAACAGGGGCCGGGGAGCTGTTTTTT. The rearrangement uses TRBV29-1 and TRBJ2-2; 7 bases map to TRBD1. Germline-derived CDR1 and CDR2 are SQVTM and ANQGSEA. The CDR3 has 11 amino acids. V was pared by 7 bases and J by 6 bases, with 2 bases of the junction left unmatched.

In this sample, this clonotype turned up many times. The chain employs TRBV15 and TRBJ1-5; D is ambiguous. The CDR3 is 14 amino acids. V lost 5 bases and J 1 base, leaving 9 bases between the germline ends. CDR1 and CDR2 (germline): LNHNV, YYDKDF (reference sequence). The CDR3 protein is CATSQLVSNQPQHF. In DNA, the CDR3 is TGTGCCACCAGCCAGTTAGTAAGCAATCAGCCCCAGCATTTT.

This clonotype was detected ten times or more. This chain connects TRBV6-6 to TRBJ1-5; D possibly corresponds to TRBD1 (5 bases). The CDR3 spans 16 residues. V lost 6 bases, J lost 7 bases, and 22 bases lay in between. Germline V gene sequence: CDR1 MNHNY, CDR2 SVGAGI (reference sequence). CDR3 loop: CASSKGQDNRGQPQHF. DNA for the CDR3: TGTGCCAGCAGCAAAGGGCAGGACAATCGTGGGCAGCCCCAGCATTTT.

This clonotype has a count of ten or more. The chain couples TRBV6-1 to TRBJ2-5; TRBD1 is a possible D gene (6 bases). This CDR3 has 17 amino acids. With 6 bases removed from V and 4 bases from J, the gap between germline ends came to 24 bases. Per the germline V gene, CDR1 is MNHNS and CDR2 is SASEGT. The CDR3, as DNA: TGTGCCAGCAGCATTGGCCGAGGGGGTAGGGCCGGAGAGACCCAGTACTTC. Protein sequence: CASSIGRGGRAGETQYF.

Ten or more counts support this clonotype. The V gene is TRBV2, the J gene TRBJ1-2; TRBD1 aligns across 7 bases. Germline-derived CDR1 and CDR2 are SNHLY and FYNNEI. The V gene end was trimmed by 7 bases and the J gene end by 8 bases; junction bases not matched to a gene: 7. This CDR3 region has 12 residues. CDR3 sequence: CASMDRTGGYTF. CDR3 nucleotides: TGTGCCAGCATGGACAGGACTGGCGGCTACACCTTC.

For the CDR3, the DNA is TGTGCCAGCAGCTTGACAGGGAAATCACCCCTCCACTTT. Translated: CASSLTGKSPLHF. J is TRBJ1-6 and V is TRBV13, with 7 bases lining up with TRBD1. Germline trimming cut 3 bases from V and 10 bases from J; bases unmatched to any gene: 3. The CDR3 has 13 residues. Germline CDR1 is PRHDT and CDR2 is FYEKMQ (reference sequence).

This clonotype came up many times. The chain has TRBV7-2 and TRBJ2-7, with D tentatively TRBD1 (6 bases). Germline CDR1 reads SGHTA; CDR2 reads FQGNSA. CDR3 size: 13 residues. Trimming stripped 5 bases from V and 10 bases from J, with 18 bases between. The CDR3 protein is CASSRQAGMDQYF. The CDR3 DNA sequence: TGTGCCAGCAGCCGACAGGCAGGAATGGATCAGTACTTC.

The gene calls are TRBV25-1 and TRBJ2-2, with 8 bases lining up with TRBD2. The CDR3 is 15 residues long. Germline-derived CDR1 and CDR2 are MGHDK and SYGVNS. J lost 7 bases, V lost 6 bases, and 10 bases had no gene match. CDR3 amino acids: CASSRTGLGGGELFF. The CDR3 nucleotides are TGTGCCAGCAGCCGAACGGGACTAGGAGGCGGGGAGCTGTTTTTT.

The chain joins TRBV6-5 to TRBJ2-7; 9 nucleotides agree with TRBD1. CDR3 length equals 15 residues. Germline values: CDR1 MNHEY, CDR2 SVGAGI. Trimming removed 5 bases from V and 6 bases from J; junction bases left unmatched: 11. The DNA for the CDR3 is TGTGCCAGCAGTCACGGGGGACAGGGCTCGGTCGAGCAGTACTTC. It yields the protein CASSHGGQGSVEQYF.

The V gene is TRBV7-9, the J gene TRBJ2-6; 9 bases match TRBD1. J was trimmed by 2 bases and V by 4 bases; bases with no gene match: 9. Germline V CDR1 and CDR2: SEHNR, FQNEAQ (reference sequence). This CDR3 comprises 18 residues. In nucleotides, the CDR3 is TGTGCCAGCAGCTCCCGGACAGGGGATAACGCTGGGGCCAACGTCCTGACTTTC. It yields the protein CASSSRTGDNAGANVLTF.

This clonotype was detected ten times or more. The genes are TRBV20-1 and TRBJ1-5; D is uncertain. This CDR3 has 15 amino acids. The germline V gene has CDR1 DFQATT and CDR2 SNEGSKA (reference sequence). The V end was cut by 6 bases, the J end by 6 bases, with 21 bases between. CDR3: CSAISPGRRSQPQHF. CDR3 bases: TGCAGTGCCATCTCCCCCGGTCGCAGGAGTCAGCCCCAGCATTTT.

The chain uses TRBV12-3 or TRBV12-4 and TRBJ1-1; D remains ambiguous. The V end was cut by 10 bases, the J end by 2 bases, with 14 bases between. The CDR3 loop spans 13 amino acids. CDR3 loop: CATVYGFNTEAFF. The DNA of the CDR3 is TGTGCCACCGTTTACGGGTTCAACACTGAAGCTTTCTTT.

V is TRBV6-6 and J is TRBJ2-7; 10 positions match TRBD1. This CDR3 region has 16 residues. The V and J ends lost 0 bases and 1 base, in that order; junction bases with no gene match: 3. Germline CDR1 MNHNY, CDR2 SVGAGI (reference sequence). The CDR3 is CASSYSWTGGSYEQYF. CDR3 DNA: TGTGCCAGCAGTTACTCATGGACAGGGGGATCCTACGAGCAGTACTTC.